These 26 T cell receptor beta chains were all obtained from the same sample, sequenced in a study of blood T cell repertoires in COVID-19. Only in-frame clones appear in the TCRdb table, and some are missing; sequencing was by immunoSEQ multiplex PCR. This sample has 120,000 or so clones, with about nine tenths found just once. The sequencing sample was made of peripheral blood. These receptors were collected from a woman in her 70s with acute or convalescent COVID-19.

V usage is TRBV28 and J usage is TRBJ1-1; a weak D match, TRBD1 (5 bases). Germline V gene sequence: CDR1 MDHEN, CDR2 SYDVKM. The CDR3 runs to 13 residues. Trimming removed 5 bases from V and 7 bases from J, with 14 bases in between. CDR3 in amino acids: CASSTLGTFEAFF. In nucleotides, the CDR3 is TGTGCCAGCAGTACCTTGGGGACTTTTGAAGCTTTCTTT.

The V and J genes are TRBV28 and TRBJ1-2; D unclear. CDR3 length: 14 residues. Germline CDR1 MDHEN, CDR2 SYDVKM. V was pared by 2 bases and J by 2 bases, with 9 bases between. The CDR3 nucleotides are TGTGCCAGCAGTTTAGTCGGCAGGAACTATGGCTACACCTTC. Amino acids: CASSLVGRNYGYTF.

V gene TRBV6-5 combines with J gene TRBJ2-5; tentative D call: TRBD1 (5 bases). Trimming shortened V by 2 bases and J by 1 base, and 11 bases separated the two germline ends. The CDR3 runs 15 residues. Germline V CDR1 and CDR2: MNHEY, SVGAGI. The CDR3 loop reads CASSYQGTPQETQYF. As DNA, the CDR3 is TGTGCCAGCAGTTACCAGGGTACTCCCCAAGAGACCCAGTACTTC.

The CDR3 here is CASSSSGEGSPLHF. The CDR3 nucleotides are TGTGCCAGCAGCTCTTCAGGGGAGGGATCACCCCTCCACTTT. This sequence joins TRBV13 and TRBJ1-6, with a weak D call TRBD1 (6 bases). The CDR3 is 14 amino acids. V was shortened by 4 bases and J by 10 bases, with 14 bases between the two germline ends. Germline CDR1 reads PRHDT; CDR2 reads FYEKMQ (reference sequence).

This clone was picked up a small number of times. This rearrangement joins TRBV15 to TRBJ1-5, with D possibly being TRBD1 (6 bases). V was cut by 9 bases and J by 3 bases, with 15 bases left in between. Germline-derived CDR1 and CDR2 are LNHNV and YYDKDF (reference sequence). This CDR3 is built from 14 residues. The CDR3 reads CATSEQGINQPQHF. The CDR3 DNA sequence: TGTGCCACTTCCGAACAGGGAATCAATCAGCCCCAGCATTTT.

J is TRBJ2-7 and V is TRBV30; 7 bases align to TRBD2. CDR1 and CDR2 from the germline V gene are GTSNPN and SVGIG (reference sequence). V trimming: 0 bases; J trimming: 5 bases; junction bases outside the gene matches: 7. The CDR3 loop spans 14 amino acids. The DNA of the CDR3 is TGTGCCTGGAGTGTACTGGTAGGGAGGGACGAGCAGTACTTC. It encodes CAWSVLVGRDEQYF.

The V call is TRBV10-2, the J call TRBJ2-3; a weak D match, TRBD2 (5 bases). The CDR3 totals 19 residues. Trimming pared 0 bases from V and 6 bases from J, leaving 25 bases between. Germline V gene sequence: CDR1 WSHSY, CDR2 SAAADI. In nucleotides, the CDR3 is TGCGCCAGCAGTGAGTCGGTGGGCGGGCCAACTTCAAGAGGGGATACGCAGTATTTT. Amino acids: CASSESVGGPTSRGDTQYF.

The V gene is TRBV18, the J gene TRBJ2-3; 11 nucleotides align to TRBD2. Per the germline V gene, CDR1 is KGHSH and CDR2 is LQKENI. The V segment lost 1 base and the J segment 5 bases; nucleotides outside the gene matches: 5. The length of the CDR3 is 16 residues. The CDR3 region is CASSPLAGGPEDTQYF. The CDR3 region has the DNA TGTGCCAGCTCACCACTAGCGGGGGGGCCGGAAGATACGCAGTATTTT.

The sample holds one count of this clone. The chain joins TRBV5-1 to TRBJ2-3; tentative D call: TRBD1 (5 bases). CDR3 size: 14 residues. V shed 5 bases and J shed 2 bases, with 12 bases lying between them. Germline V lookup: CDR1 SGHRS, CDR2 YFSETQ. The CDR3 sequence: CASRDSTDTDTQYF. Written as DNA, the CDR3 is TGCGCCAGCAGAGACAGTACGGACACAGATACGCAGTATTTT.

This chain links TRBV3-1 (or the pseudogene TRBV3-2) with TRBJ1-4; D might be TRBD1 (5 bases). V lost 5 bases, J lost 7 bases, and 14 bases lay in between. This CDR3 is 14 amino acids long. Germline assignment: CDR1 LGHDT and CDR2 YNNKEL (reference sequence). CDR3 bases: TGTGCCAGCAGCTACGGGACTTACGGTGAAAAACTGTTTTTT. Amino acid sequence: CASSYGTYGEKLFF.

The genes are TRBV28 and TRBJ1-1; 7 bases agree with TRBD1. The ends lost 6 bases at V and 5 bases at J; junction bases unmatched: 9. CDR3 length: 14 residues. Germline V gene lookup returns CDR1 MDHEN and CDR2 SYDVKM. The CDR3 protein is CASRAPGGGTEAFF. CDR3 in DNA: TGTGCCAGCAGGGCCCCAGGGGGAGGTACTGAAGCTTTCTTT.

V and J are TRBV2 and TRBJ1-3; the D is unclear. The CDR3 has 13 residues. Germline loops: CDR1 SNHLY, CDR2 FYNNEI. V lost 8 bases to trimming and J lost 1 base, with 9 bases between them. CDR3 sequence (DNA): TGTGCCAGCGGTTCGGGTTCTGGAAACACCATATATTTT. As protein: CASGSGSGNTIYF.

The chain joins TRBV5-1 to TRBJ1-1; 8 bases fit TRBD1. The trim removed 1 base at V and 5 bases at J, leaving 1 base unmatched. Germline V CDR1 and CDR2: SGHRS, YFSETQ. The CDR3 has 13 residues. The CDR3 DNA reads as TGCGCCAGCAGCTTGACAGGGGGAACTGAAGCTTTCTTT. Translated: CASSLTGGTEAFF. Filled out from reference TRBV5-1 and TRBJ1-1, the complete variable domain reads KAGVTQTPRYLIKTRGQQVTLSCSPISGHRSVSWYQQTPGQGLQFLFEYFSETQRNKGNFPGRFSGRQFSNSRSEMNVSTLELGDSALYLCASSLTGGTEAFFGQGTRLTVV.

The chain uses TRBV19 and TRBJ2-5; 9 bases match TRBD1. Germline-derived CDR1 and CDR2 are LNHDA and SQIVND (reference sequence). CDR3 length equals 15 residues. The V and J ends lost 3 bases and 4 bases, in that order; junction bases with no gene match: 6. The CDR3 coding sequence is TGTGCCAGTAGTATGGGGACAGGGTACGCAGAGACCCAGTACTTC. Its protein product is CASSMGTGYAETQYF.

The V gene is TRBV27, the J gene TRBJ2-3; 10 bases fit TRBD2. V lost 7 bases to trimming and J lost 0 bases; unmatched junction nucleotides: 4. The length of the CDR3 is 15 residues. Germline assignment: CDR1 MNHEY and CDR2 SMNVEV (reference sequence). The CDR3 is CASKGLAASTDTQYF. For the CDR3, the DNA is TGTGCCAGCAAAGGACTAGCGGCCAGCACAGATACGCAGTATTTT.

V usage is TRBV5-1 and J usage is TRBJ2-1, with TRBD1 identical over 10 bases. The trim removed 3 bases at V and 2 bases at J, leaving 2 bases unmatched. The V gene's germline CDR1 is SGHRS and CDR2 YFSETQ. CDR3 size: 15 residues. The DNA of the CDR3 is TGCGCCAGCAGCTCTGGACAGGGGGCCTACAATGAGCAGTTCTTC. This sequence encodes CASSSGQGAYNEQFF. The variable domain in full, completed from reference TRBV5-1 and TRBJ2-1, reads KAGVTQTPRYLIKTRGQQVTLSCSPISGHRSVSWYQQTPGQGLQFLFEYFSETQRNKGNFPGRFSGRQFSNSRSEMNVSTLELGDSALYLCASSSGQGAYNEQFFGPGTRLTVL.

The V gene is TRBV19, the J gene TRBJ2-7; D gene uncertain. The germline V and J ends were trimmed by 3 bases and 4 bases, with 13 bases remaining between them. The germline CDR1 and CDR2 sequences are LNHDA and SQIVND (reference sequence). This CDR3 contains 14 residues. CDR3 nucleotide sequence: TGTGCCAGTAGTATCGGGTCAGACCCATACGAGCAGTACTTC. Protein product: CASSIGSDPYEQYF.

V is TRBV6-5 and J is TRBJ2-1; 16 positions match TRBD2. The germline CDR1 and CDR2 sequences are MNHEY and SVGAGI. After removal of 6 bases from V and 7 bases from J, the junction contained 3 bases not matched to a gene. The CDR3 runs 15 residues. The CDR3 here is CASSGTSGGANEQFF. The CDR3 DNA follows: TGTGCCAGCAGCGGGACTAGCGGGGGGGCGAATGAGCAGTTCTTC.

This sequence joins TRBV24-1 and TRBJ1-2; maybe TRBD1 (5 bases). Trimming cost V 4 bases and J 5 bases, with 10 bases left between them. Per germline, CDR1 KGHDR and CDR2 SFDVKD. CDR3 length: 13 amino acids. The CDR3 sequence is CATSDAPGYGYTF. DNA for the CDR3: TGTGCCACCAGTGACGCGCCAGGGTATGGCTACACCTTC.

The chain employs TRBV3-1 (or the pseudogene TRBV3-2) and TRBJ2-2; D might be TRBD1 (6 bases). This CDR3 has 17 residues. V was pared by 6 bases and J by 0 bases, with 17 bases between. Germline V gene sequence: CDR1 LGHDT, CDR2 YNNKEL (reference sequence). The CDR3 sequence: CASSLPQGTANTGELFF. In DNA form, the CDR3 reads TGTGCCAGCAGTCTTCCCCAGGGGACGGCGAACACCGGGGAGCTGTTTTTT.

This clone has just a few counts. The rearrangement uses TRBV2 and TRBJ1-5, with a weak D call TRBD1 (6 bases). V lost 7 bases to trimming and J lost 5 bases, with 9 bases between them. Germline lookup yields CDR1 SNHLY and CDR2 FYNNEI. The CDR3 contains 12 residues. The CDR3 DNA reads as TGTGCCAGCAATTACAGGGATCAGCCCCAGCATTTT. Translation gives CASNYRDQPQHF.

This clone was seen a few times. The V call is TRBV30, the J call TRBJ1-2; TRBD1 matches 9 bases. The V and J ends lost 3 bases and 3 bases, in that order; junction bases with no gene match: 2. The CDR3 has 13 residues. The germline CDR1 and CDR2 sequences are GTSNPN and SVGIG (reference sequence). The DNA for the CDR3 is TGTGCCTGGAGCGGACAGGGGCACTATGGCTACACCTTC. Translation: CAWSGQGHYGYTF.

This clone was seen once. V is TRBV24-1 and J is TRBJ2-5; the match to TRBD1 covers 10 bases. The germline gives CDR1 KGHDR, CDR2 SFDVKD. The CDR3 is 17 amino acids. J was trimmed by 4 bases and V by 4 bases; bases with no gene match: 11. Here the CDR3 DNA reads TGTGCCACCAGTGAAGATTACGGGACAGGGGTGTTAGAGACCCAGTACTTC. Its protein is CATSEDYGTGVLETQYF.

The chain combines TRBV6-5 with TRBJ1-2; tentative D call: TRBD1 (6 bases). The germline V and J ends were trimmed by 7 bases and 4 bases, with 16 bases remaining between them. The CDR3 runs to 14 residues. The V gene's germline CDR1 is MNHEY and CDR2 SVGAGI. The DNA for the CDR3 is TGTGCCAGCACCAATTCTGGGGACACCTATGGCTACACCTTC. Its protein is CASTNSGDTYGYTF.

The V call is TRBV5-7, the J call TRBJ1-2; TRBD1 matches 10 bases. TRBV5-7 is an ORF; its function is uncertain. The CDR3 is made up of 18 amino acids. V was clipped by 4 bases and J by 4 bases; unmatched bases: 16. The CDR3 nucleotides read TGTGCCAGCAGCGTCCCCAGTCTATCGGGACAGGGGTGCTATGGCTACACCTTC. Translation gives CASSVPSLSGQGCYGYTF.

The chain joins TRBV6-6 to TRBJ2-2, with D maybe TRBD2 (5 bases). Germline CDR1 is MNHNY and CDR2 is SVGAGI (reference sequence). This CDR3 has 16 amino acids. V was pared by 0 bases and J by 1 base, with 9 bases between. In nucleotides, the CDR3 is TGTGCCAGCAGTTACTCGGATCGGGGGAACACCGGGGAGCTGTTTTTT. Residues: CASSYSDRGNTGELFF.